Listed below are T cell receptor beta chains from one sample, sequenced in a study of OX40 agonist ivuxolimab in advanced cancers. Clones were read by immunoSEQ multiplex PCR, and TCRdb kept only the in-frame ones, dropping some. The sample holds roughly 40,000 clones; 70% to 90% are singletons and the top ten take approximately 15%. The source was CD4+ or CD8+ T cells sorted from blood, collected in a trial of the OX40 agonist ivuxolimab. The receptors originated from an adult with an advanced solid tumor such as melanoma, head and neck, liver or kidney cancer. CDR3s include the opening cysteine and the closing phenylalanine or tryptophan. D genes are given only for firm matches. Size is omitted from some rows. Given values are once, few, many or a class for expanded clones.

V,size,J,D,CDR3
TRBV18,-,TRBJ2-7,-,CASSPPNGRAYLGEQYF
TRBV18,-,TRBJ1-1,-,CASRGGQNTEAFF
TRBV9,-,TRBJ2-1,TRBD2,CASSPRLAGNNEQFF
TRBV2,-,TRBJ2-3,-,CASSEYGTQYF
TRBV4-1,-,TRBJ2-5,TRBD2,CASSQTFGGGAQETQYF
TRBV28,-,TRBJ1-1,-,CASSIKGYDTEAFF
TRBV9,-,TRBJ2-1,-,CASSETGFGVGNEQFF
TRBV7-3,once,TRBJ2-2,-,CASSVSYGTGELFF
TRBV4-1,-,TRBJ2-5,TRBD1,CASSRTGGFQETQYF
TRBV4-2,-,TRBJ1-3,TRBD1,CASSQATGGNSGNTIYF
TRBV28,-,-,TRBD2,CASSLWYGLAGTYEQYF
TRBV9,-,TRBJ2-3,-,CASGGALSTQYF
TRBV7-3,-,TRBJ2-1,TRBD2,CASSLRPGLAGGGNEQFF
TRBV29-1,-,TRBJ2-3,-,CSVGGPVDTQYF
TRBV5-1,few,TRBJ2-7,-,CASSLDPTPGYEQYF
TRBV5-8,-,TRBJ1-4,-,CASSPQGRSGKLFF
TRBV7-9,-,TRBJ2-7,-,CASSYDAGSPYEQYF
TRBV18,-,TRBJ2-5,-,CASSPPGKQETQYF
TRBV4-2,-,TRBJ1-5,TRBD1,CASSQGGVWTGGSNKIWDNQPQHF
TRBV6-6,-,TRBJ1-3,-,CASSYSGGNTIYF
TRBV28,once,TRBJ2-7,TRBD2,CASSSSSAGGYEQYF
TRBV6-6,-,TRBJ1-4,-,CASSWTIGGSEKLFF
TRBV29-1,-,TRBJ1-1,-,CSVEGLQAKTNTEAFF
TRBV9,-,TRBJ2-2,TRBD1,CASSPLTGQGVGTGELFF
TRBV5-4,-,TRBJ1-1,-,CASSSLGTKAFF
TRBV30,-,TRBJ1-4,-,CAWSVRGLKNEKLFF